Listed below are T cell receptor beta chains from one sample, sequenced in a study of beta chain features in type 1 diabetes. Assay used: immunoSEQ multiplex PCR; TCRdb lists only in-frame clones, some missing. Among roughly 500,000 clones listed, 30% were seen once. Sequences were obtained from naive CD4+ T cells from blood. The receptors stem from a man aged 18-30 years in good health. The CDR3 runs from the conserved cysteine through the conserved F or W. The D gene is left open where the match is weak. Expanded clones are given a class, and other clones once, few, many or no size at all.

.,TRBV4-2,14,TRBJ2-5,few,CASSPRGHQETQYF,TGTGCCAGCAGCCCACGAGGCCACCAAGAGACCCAGTACTTC
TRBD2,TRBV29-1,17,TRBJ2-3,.,CSGTTRASGPSTDTQYF,TGCAGCGGTACGACCCGGGCTAGCGGACCTAGCACAGATACGCAGTATTTT
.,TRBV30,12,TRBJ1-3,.,CAWNRLGNTIYF,TGTGCCTGGAACCGTCTTGGAAACACCATATATTTT
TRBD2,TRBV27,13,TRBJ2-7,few,CASRTSGRYEQYF,TGTGCCAGCAGGACTAGCGGGAGGTACGAGCAGTACTTC
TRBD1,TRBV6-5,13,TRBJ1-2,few,CASYNARGLGYTF,TGTGCCAGCTATAACGCCAGGGGGCTTGGCTACACCTTC
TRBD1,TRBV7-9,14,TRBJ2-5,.,CASSSRQGRETQYF,TGTGCCAGCAGCTCCAGACAGGGCAGGGAGACCCAGTACTTC
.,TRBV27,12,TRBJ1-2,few,CASSLQGSGYTF,TGTGCCAGCAGTTTACAGGGAAGTGGCTACACCTTC
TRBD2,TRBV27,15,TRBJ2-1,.,CASSPTVLAGGGQFF,TGTGCCAGCAGTCCCACGGTTCTAGCGGGAGGAGGGCAGTTCTTC
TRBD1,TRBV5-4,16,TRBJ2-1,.,CASSLAGGQGFGEQFF,TGTGCCAGCAGCTTGGCTGGGGGACAGGGCTTCGGGGAGCAGTTCTTC
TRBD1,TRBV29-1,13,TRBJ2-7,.,CSVVRDRGYEQYF,TGCAGCGTTGTCCGGGACAGGGGGTACGAGCAGTACTTC
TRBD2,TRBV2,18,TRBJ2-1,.,CASSGRVPAGRGNNEQFF,TGTGCCAGCAGTGGGCGGGTTCCAGCGGGAAGGGGTAACAATGAGCAGTTCTTC
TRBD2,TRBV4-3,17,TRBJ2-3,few,CASSLGTSGSGTDTQYF,TGCGCCAGCAGCCTTGGGACTAGCGGGAGTGGCACAGATACGCAGTATTTT
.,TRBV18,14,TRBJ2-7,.,CASSPARNGYEQYF,TGTGCCAGCTCACCCGCGAGGAACGGCTACGAGCAGTACTTC
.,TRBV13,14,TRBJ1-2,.,CASSRTREVYGYTF,TGTGCCAGCAGCCGAACCAGGGAAGTCTATGGCTACACCTTC
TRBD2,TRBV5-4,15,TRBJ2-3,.,CASNPGTRSTDTQYF,TGTGCCAGCAACCCCGGGACTAGAAGCACAGATACGCAGTATTTT
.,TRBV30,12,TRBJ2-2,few,CAWSADTGELFF,TGTGCCTGGAGTGCAGACACCGGGGAGCTGTTTTTT
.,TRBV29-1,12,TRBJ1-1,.,CSAGLGNTEAFF,TGCAGCGCCGGACTGGGGAACACTGAAGCTTTCTTT
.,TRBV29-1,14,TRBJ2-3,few,CSVDKAGVTDTQYF,TGCAGCGTTGATAAGGCAGGGGTGACAGATACGCAGTATTTT
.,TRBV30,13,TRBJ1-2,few,CAWSVGLDYGYTF,TGTGCCTGGAGTGTTGGATTGGACTATGGCTACACCTTC
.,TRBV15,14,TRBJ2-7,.,CATSVGGDSYEQYF,TGTGCCACCAGCGTAGGGGGGGACTCCTACGAGCAGTACTTC
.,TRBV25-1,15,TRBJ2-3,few,CASSDWGRGTDTQYF,TGTGCCAGCAGTGATTGGGGTCGAGGCACAGATACGCAGTATTTT
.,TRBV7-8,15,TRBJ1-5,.,CASKITPGGNQPQHF,TGTGCCAGCAAGATAACGCCTGGCGGCAATCAGCCCCAGCATTTT
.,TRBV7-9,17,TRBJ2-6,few,CASSFFPREGGANVLTF,TGTGCCAGCAGCTTTTTCCCAAGGGAAGGTGGGGCCAACGTCCTGACTTTC
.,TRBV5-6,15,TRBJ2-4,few,CASSFGGRAKNIQYF,TGTGCCAGCAGCTTCGGTGGGAGAGCCAAAAACATTCAGTACTTC
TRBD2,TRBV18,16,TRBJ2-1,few,CASSPGGYTIENEQFF,TGTGCCAGCTCACCGGGAGGGTATACAATAGAGAATGAGCAGTTCTTC
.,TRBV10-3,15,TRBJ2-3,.,CAISEGDRLRSTQYF,TGTGCCATCAGTGAGGGTGACCGACTTAGAAGTACGCAGTATTTT
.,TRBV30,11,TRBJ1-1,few,CAWSDQREAFF,TGTGCCTGGAGTGATCAACGTGAAGCTTTCTTT
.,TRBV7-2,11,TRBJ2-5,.,CASSQEETQYF,TGTGCCAGCAGCCAAGAAGAGACCCAGTACTTC
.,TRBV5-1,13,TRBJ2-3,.,CASSLGGSDTQYF,TGCGCCAGCAGCTTGGGGGGCTCAGATACGCAGTATTTT
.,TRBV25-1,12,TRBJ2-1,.,CASIGQAGEQFF,TGTGCCAGCATCGGGCAGGCCGGTGAGCAGTTCTTC
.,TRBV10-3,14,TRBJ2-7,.,CAISAGKDSNEQYF,TGTGCCATCAGTGCCGGTAAGGATTCAAACGAGCAGTACTTC
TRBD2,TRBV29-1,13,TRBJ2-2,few,CSVAGTTPWELFF,TGCAGCGTCGCAGGGACTACCCCCTGGGAGCTGTTTTTT
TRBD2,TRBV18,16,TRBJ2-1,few,CASSLRLAGVYNEQFF,TGTGCCAGCTCCCTTCGACTAGCGGGGGTATACAATGAGCAGTTCTTC
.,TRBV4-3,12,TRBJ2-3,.,CASSNRVDTQYF,TGCGCCAGCAGCAACAGGGTGGATACGCAGTATTTT
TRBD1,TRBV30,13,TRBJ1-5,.,CAWHRGPGQPQHF,TGTGCCTGGCACAGGGGGCCCGGCCAGCCCCAGCATTTT
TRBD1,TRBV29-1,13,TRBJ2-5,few,CSGGTGGRETQYF,TGCAGCGGCGGGACAGGGGGCCGAGAGACCCAGTACTTC
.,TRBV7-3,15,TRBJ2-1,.,CASSPRLYSYNEQFF,TGTGCCAGCAGCCCGAGACTGTACTCCTACAATGAGCAGTTCTTC
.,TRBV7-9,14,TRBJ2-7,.,CASSLASVSYEQYF,TGTGCCAGCAGCTTAGCCTCTGTATCCTACGAGCAGTACTTC
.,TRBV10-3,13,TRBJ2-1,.,CASTQDGNNEQFF,TGTGCCAGCACCCAGGACGGGAACAATGAGCAGTTCTTC
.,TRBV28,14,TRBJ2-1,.,CAIRRASGYNEQFF,TGTGCCATCAGACGGGCCTCTGGCTACAATGAGCAGTTCTTC
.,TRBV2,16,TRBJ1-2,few,CASSVYDRAGKYGYTF,TGTGCCAGCAGTGTCTACGATCGGGCAGGGAAGTATGGCTACACCTTC
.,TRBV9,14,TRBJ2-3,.,CASSVVGSSDTQYF,TGTGCCAGCAGCGTAGTCGGAAGCTCCGATACGCAGTATTTT
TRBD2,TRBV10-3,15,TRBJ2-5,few,CAIRTGTSGQETQYF,TGTGCCATCAGGACCGGGACTAGCGGCCAAGAGACCCAGTACTTC
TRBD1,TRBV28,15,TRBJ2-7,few,CASSSPGQGAFEQYF,TGTGCCAGCAGTTCCCCGGGACAGGGGGCGTTTGAGCAGTACTTC
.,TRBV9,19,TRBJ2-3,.,CASSVEVPAGPFRTDTQYF,TGTGCCAGCAGCGTAGAGGTTCCAGCGGGCCCTTTCCGCACAGATACGCAGTATTTT
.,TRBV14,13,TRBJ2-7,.,CASSQLWGYEQYF,TGTGCCAGCAGCCAACTATGGGGTTACGAGCAGTACTTC
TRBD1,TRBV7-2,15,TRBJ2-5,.,CASSLAGRGWETQYF,TGTGCCAGCAGCTTAGCGGGCAGGGGGTGGGAGACCCAGTACTTC
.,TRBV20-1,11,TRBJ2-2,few,CSARGAGELFF,TGCAGTGCTAGGGGGGCCGGGGAGCTGTTTTTT
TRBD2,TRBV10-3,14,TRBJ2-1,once,CAITSGLANNEQFF,TGTGCCATCACCTCGGGACTAGCGAACAATGAGCAGTTCTTC
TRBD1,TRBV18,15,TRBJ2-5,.,CASSPTGTGQETQYF,TGTGCCAGCTCACCAACCGGGACAGGGCAAGAGACCCAGTACTTC
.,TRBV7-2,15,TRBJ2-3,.,CASSLKSPGTDTQYF,TGTGCCAGCAGCTTAAAGTCCCCGGGCACAGATACGCAGTATTTT